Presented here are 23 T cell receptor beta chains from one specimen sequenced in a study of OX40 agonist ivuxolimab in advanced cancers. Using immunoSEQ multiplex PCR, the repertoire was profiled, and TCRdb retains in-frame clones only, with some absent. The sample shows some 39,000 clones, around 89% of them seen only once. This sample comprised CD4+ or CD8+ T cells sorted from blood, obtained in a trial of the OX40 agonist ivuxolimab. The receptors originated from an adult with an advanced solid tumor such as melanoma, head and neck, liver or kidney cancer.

CDR3 loop: CASSLVGRGTYEQYF. CDR3 bases: TGTGCCAGCAGCTTGGTCGGCAGGGGTACCTACGAGCAGTACTTC. The rearrangement joins TRBV5-6 to TRBJ2-7, with D possibly being TRBD1 (6 bases). V was pared by 0 bases and J by 2 bases, with 12 bases between. CDR3 length: 15 residues. Germline CDR1 is SGHDT and CDR2 is YYEEEE.

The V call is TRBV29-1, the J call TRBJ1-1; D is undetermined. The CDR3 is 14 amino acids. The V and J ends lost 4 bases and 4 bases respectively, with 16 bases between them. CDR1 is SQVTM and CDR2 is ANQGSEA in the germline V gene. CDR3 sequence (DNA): TGCAGCGTTGTTCTAACGTCCTCGGGCACTGAAGCTTTCTTT. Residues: CSVVLTSSGTEAFF.

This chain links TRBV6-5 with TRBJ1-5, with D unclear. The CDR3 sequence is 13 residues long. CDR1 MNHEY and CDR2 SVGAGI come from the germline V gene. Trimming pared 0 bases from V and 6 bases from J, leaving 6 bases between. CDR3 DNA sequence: TGTGCCAGCAGTTACTCGAGAGGTCAGCCCCAGCATTTT. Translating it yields CASSYSRGQPQHF.

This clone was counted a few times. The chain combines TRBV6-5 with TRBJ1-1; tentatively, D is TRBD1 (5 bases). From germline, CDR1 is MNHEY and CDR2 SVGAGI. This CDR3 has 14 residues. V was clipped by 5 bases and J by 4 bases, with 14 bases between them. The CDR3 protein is CASSDSRVRTEAFF. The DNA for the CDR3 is TGTGCCAGCAGTGATTCCAGGGTTCGCACTGAAGCTTTCTTT.

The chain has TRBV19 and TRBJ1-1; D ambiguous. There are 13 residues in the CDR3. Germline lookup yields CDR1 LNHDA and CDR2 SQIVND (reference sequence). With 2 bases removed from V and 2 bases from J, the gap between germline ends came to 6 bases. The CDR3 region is CASSIHLNTEAFF. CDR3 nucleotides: TGTGCCAGTAGTATACACCTAAACACTGAAGCTTTCTTT.

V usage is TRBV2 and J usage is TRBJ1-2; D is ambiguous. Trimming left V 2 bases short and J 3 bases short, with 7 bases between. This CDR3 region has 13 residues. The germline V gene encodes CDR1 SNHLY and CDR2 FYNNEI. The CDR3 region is CASSEKVHYGYTF. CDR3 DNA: TGTGCCAGCAGTGAAAAGGTCCACTATGGCTACACCTTC.

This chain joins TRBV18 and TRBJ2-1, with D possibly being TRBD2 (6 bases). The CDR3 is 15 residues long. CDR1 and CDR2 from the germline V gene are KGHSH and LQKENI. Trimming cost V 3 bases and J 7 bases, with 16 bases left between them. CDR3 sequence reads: CASSPGTLNANEQFF. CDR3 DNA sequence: TGTGCCAGCTCACCCGGGACTCTTAATGCTAATGAGCAGTTCTTC. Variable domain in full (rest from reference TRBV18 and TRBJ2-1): NAGVMQNPRHLVRRRGQEARLRCSPMKGHSHVYWYRQLPEEGLKFMVYLQKENIIDESGMPKERFSAEFPKEGPSILRIQQVVRGDSAAYFCASSPGTLNANEQFFGPGTRLTVL.

CDR3 in amino acids: CASSQAESSYNEQFF. CDR3 nucleotides: TGTGCCAGCAGCCAAGCCGAGAGCTCCTACAATGAGCAGTTCTTC. The chain has TRBV4-2 and TRBJ2-1; D remains ambiguous. The CDR3 runs 15 residues. Germline CDR1 LGHNA, CDR2 YNFKEQ. V lost 1 base to trimming and J lost 0 bases, with 7 bases between them.

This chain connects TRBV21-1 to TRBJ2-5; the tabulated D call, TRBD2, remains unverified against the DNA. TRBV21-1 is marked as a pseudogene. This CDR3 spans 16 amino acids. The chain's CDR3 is CASSKGSSRDQETQYF. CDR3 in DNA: TGTGCCAGCAGCAAAGGGTCTAGCCGGGACCAAGAGACCCAGTACTTC.

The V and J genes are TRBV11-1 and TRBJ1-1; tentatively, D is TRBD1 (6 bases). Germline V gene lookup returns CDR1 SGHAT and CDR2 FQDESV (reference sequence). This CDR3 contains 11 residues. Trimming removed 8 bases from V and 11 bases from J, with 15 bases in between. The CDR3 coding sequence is TGTGCCAGCCGCACCGGGGGCAAGGCTTTCTTT. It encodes CASRTGGKAFF.

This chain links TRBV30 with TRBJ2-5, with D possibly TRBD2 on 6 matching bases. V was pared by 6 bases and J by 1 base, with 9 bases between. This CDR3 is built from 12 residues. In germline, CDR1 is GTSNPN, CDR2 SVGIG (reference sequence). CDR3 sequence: CACRRAQETQYF. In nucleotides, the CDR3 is TGTGCCTGTCGGAGGGCCCAAGAGACCCAGTACTTC.

The CDR3: CAWSVQVAGYNEQFF. The CDR3 bases are TGTGCCTGGAGTGTACAGGTAGCCGGCTACAATGAGCAGTTCTTC. V and J are TRBV30 and TRBJ2-1; a weak D match, TRBD1 (5 bases). Trimming left V 0 bases short and J 3 bases short, with 12 bases between. CDR3 length: 15 residues. Germline V gene data show CDR1 as GTSNPN and CDR2 as SVGIG (reference sequence).

This CDR3 is CASSEVPKGHQPQHF. CDR3 in DNA: TGTGCCAGCAGTGAAGTACCTAAGGGCCATCAGCCCCAGCATTTT. The chain uses TRBV2 and TRBJ1-5; unclear D gene. The length of the CDR3 is 15 residues. Germline V gives CDR1 SNHLY, CDR2 FYNNEI. Trimming stripped 1 base from V and 5 bases from J, with 12 bases between.

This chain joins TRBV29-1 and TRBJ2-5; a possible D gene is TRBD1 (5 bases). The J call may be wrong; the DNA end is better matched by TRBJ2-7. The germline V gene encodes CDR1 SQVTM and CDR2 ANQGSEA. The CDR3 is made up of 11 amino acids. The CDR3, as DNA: TGCAGCGCTCGGACAATTTACGAGCAGTACTTC. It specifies CSARTIYEQYF.

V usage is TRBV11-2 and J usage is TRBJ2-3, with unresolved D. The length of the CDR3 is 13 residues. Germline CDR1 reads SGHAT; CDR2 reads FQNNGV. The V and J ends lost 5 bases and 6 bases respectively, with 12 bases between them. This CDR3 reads CASSPRTVDTQYF. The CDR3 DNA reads TGTGCCAGCAGCCCACGGACGGTTGATACGCAGTATTTT.

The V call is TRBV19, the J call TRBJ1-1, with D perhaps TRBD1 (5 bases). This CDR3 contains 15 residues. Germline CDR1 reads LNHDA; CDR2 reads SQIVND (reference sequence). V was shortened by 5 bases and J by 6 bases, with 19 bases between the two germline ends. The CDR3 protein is CASSAKNRFGAEAFF. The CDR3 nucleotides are TGTGCCAGTAGTGCCAAAAACAGGTTTGGGGCTGAAGCTTTCTTT.

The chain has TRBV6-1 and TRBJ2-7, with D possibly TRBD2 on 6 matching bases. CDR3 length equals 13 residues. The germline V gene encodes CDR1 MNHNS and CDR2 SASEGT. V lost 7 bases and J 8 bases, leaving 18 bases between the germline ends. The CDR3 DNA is TGTGCCAGCACCTTCGGTGGGGACTTCCAGCAGTACTTC. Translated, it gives CASTFGGDFQQYF.

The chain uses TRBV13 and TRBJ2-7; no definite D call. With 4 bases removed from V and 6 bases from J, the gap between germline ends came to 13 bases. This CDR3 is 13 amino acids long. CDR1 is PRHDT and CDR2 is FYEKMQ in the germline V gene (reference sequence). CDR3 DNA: TGTGCCAGCAGCTCAAGACCGTCAAGCGAGCAGTACTTC. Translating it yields CASSSRPSSEQYF.

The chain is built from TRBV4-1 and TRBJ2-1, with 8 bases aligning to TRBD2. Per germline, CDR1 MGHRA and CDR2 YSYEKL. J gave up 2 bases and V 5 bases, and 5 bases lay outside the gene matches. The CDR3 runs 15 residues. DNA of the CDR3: TGCGCCAGCAGCGCAGCGGGAGCGACCTACAATGAGCAGTTCTTC. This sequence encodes CASSAAGATYNEQFF.

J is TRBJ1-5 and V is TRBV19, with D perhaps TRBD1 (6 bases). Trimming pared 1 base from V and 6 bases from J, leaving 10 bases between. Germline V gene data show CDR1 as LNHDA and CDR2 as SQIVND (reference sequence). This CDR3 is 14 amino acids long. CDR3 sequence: CASSIGRGFQPQHF. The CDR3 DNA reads TGTGCCAGTAGTATAGGTAGGGGGTTTCAGCCCCAGCATTTT.

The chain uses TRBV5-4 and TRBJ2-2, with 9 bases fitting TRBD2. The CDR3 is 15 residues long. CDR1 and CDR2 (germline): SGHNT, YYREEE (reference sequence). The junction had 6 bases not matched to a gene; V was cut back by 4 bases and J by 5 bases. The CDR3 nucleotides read TGTGCCAGCAGCCCGGGACTAGCTGATACCGGGGAGCTGTTTTTT. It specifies CASSPGLADTGELFF. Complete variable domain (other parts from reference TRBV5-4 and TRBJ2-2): ETGVTQSPTHLIKTRGQQVTLRCSSQSGHNTVSWYQQALGQGPQFIFQYYREEENGRGNFPPRFSGLQFPNYSSELNVNALELDDSALYLCASSPGLADTGELFFGEGSRLTVL.

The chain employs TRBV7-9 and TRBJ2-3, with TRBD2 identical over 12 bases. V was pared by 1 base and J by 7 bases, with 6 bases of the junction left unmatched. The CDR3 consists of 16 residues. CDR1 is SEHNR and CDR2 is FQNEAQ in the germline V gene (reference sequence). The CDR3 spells CASSLDILAGGNTQYF. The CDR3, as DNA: TGTGCCAGCAGCTTAGATATACTAGCGGGAGGTAATACGCAGTATTTT. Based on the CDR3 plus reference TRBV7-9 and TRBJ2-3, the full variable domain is DTGVSQNPRHKITKRGQNVTFRCDPISEHNRLYWYRQTLGQGPEFLTYFQNEAQLEKSRLLSDRFSAERPKGSFSTLEIQRTEQGDSAMYLCASSLDILAGGNTQYFGPGTRLTVL.

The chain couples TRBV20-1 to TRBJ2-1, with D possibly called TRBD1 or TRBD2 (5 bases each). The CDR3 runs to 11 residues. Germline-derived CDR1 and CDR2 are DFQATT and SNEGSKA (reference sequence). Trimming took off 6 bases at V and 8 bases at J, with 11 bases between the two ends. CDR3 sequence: CSAEDTYEQFF. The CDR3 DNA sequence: TGCAGTGCGGAGGACACCTATGAGCAGTTCTTC.